The 8 T cell receptor beta chains in this list originate from one sample, sequenced in a study of shared clonotypes between healthy human individuals. Sequencing was performed with immunoSEQ multiplex PCR; in TCRdb, only in-frame clones are kept and a portion is missing. The sample consists of around 2.5 million clones, 80% to 95% of them appearing once. Material for sequencing was naive CD4+ T cells from PBMCs. The sample's subset: CD45RA+ positively selected. These receptors all come from a young man in good health. Some clones in this sample may be carry-over from other donors' samples.

This chain uses TRBV5-1 with TRBJ1-4; D is uncertain. Deletions cut 5 bases from V and 8 bases from J, with 10 bases between. The CDR3 has 12 amino acids. Germline CDR1 and CDR2: SGHRS and YFSETQ. The CDR3 sequence: CASSEVGEKLFF. CDR3 DNA sequence: TGCGCCAGCAGTGAAGTTGGAGAAAAACTGTTTTTT.

The genes are TRBV5-1 and TRBJ1-4, with TRBD1 matching over 10 bases. V dropped 2 bases and J dropped 8; count of bases not matched to a gene: 9. This CDR3 has 16 residues. CDR1 and CDR2 from the germline V gene are SGHRS and YFSETQ. CDR3 protein: CASSLNPGQGLEKLFF. CDR3 coding DNA: TGCGCCAGCAGCTTAAATCCGGGACAGGGGCTGGAAAAACTGTTTTTT. The whole variable domain, remainder taken from reference TRBV5-1 and TRBJ1-4, is KAGVTQTPRYLIKTRGQQVTLSCSPISGHRSVSWYQQTPGQGLQFLFEYFSETQRNKGNFPGRFSGRQFSNSRSEMNVSTLELGDSALYLCASSLNPGQGLEKLFFGSGTQLSVL.

V is TRBV6-4 and J is TRBJ2-6, with 7 nucleotides matching TRBD1. With 3 bases clipped from V and 2 bases from J, the junction kept 10 bases outside the gene matches. The CDR3 extends over 18 amino acids. Germline CDR1 reads MRHNA; CDR2 reads SNTAGT. For the CDR3, the DNA is TGTGCCAGCAGTGAGAGACAGGGTCTAGCAACTGGGGCCAACGTCCTGACTTTC. Translated, it gives CASSERQGLATGANVLTF.

V usage is TRBV2 and J usage is TRBJ2-5; a weak D match, TRBD2 (6 bases). The J call is uncertain, as TRBJ2-7 better fits the DNA end. There are 14 residues in the CDR3. Germline V gene lookup returns CDR1 SNHLY and CDR2 FYNNEI. Here the CDR3 DNA reads TGTGCCAGCACCCTAGGTGCGGGGTCCCTCGAGCAGTACTTC. Its protein is CASTLGAGSLEQYF.

The rearrangement links TRBV7-2 to TRBJ2-1; D is ambiguous. CDR1 and CDR2 (germline): SGHTA, FQGNSA. The length of the CDR3 is 16 residues. Trimming took off 2 bases at V and 5 bases at J, with 16 bases between the two ends. The CDR3 DNA follows: TGTGCCAGCAGCTTATACTCTGCCGGTACCCACAATGAGCAGTTCTTC. Its protein is CASSLYSAGTHNEQFF.

The V and J genes are TRBV5-1 and TRBJ2-1; TRBD1 matches at 9 bases. V lost 1 base and J lost 5; bases outside the gene matches: 7. The V gene's germline CDR1 is SGHRS and CDR2 YFSETQ. The CDR3 length is 16 residues. CDR3 sequence (DNA): TGCGCCAGCAGCTTGTCCGGGACAGGGCCTCACAATGAGCAGTTCTTC. Protein sequence: CASSLSGTGPHNEQFF. Full variable domain (rest looked up from reference TRBV5-1 and TRBJ2-1): KAGVTQTPRYLIKTRGQQVTLSCSPISGHRSVSWYQQTPGQGLQFLFEYFSETQRNKGNFPGRFSGRQFSNSRSEMNVSTLELGDSALYLCASSLSGTGPHNEQFFGPGTRLTVL.

The chain links TRBV19 to TRBJ1-2; D is unresolved. The germline V and J ends were trimmed by 8 bases and 8 bases, with 12 bases remaining between them. The V gene's germline CDR1 is LNHDA and CDR2 SQIVND (reference sequence). The CDR3 sequence is 11 residues long. The CDR3, as DNA: TGTGCCAGTGAAGGGATGAGGGGCTACACCTTC. Amino acid sequence: CASEGMRGYTF.

The chain recombines TRBV9 with TRBJ2-3; D possibly corresponds to TRBD1 (5 bases). The CDR3 is 13 residues long. The germline V gene encodes CDR1 SGDLS and CDR2 YYNGEE. V was trimmed by 9 bases and J by 2 bases, leaving 13 bases between them. This chain's CDR3 is CATATAPTDTQYF. The CDR3 DNA reads TGTGCCACCGCGACAGCCCCCACAGATACGCAGTATTTT.